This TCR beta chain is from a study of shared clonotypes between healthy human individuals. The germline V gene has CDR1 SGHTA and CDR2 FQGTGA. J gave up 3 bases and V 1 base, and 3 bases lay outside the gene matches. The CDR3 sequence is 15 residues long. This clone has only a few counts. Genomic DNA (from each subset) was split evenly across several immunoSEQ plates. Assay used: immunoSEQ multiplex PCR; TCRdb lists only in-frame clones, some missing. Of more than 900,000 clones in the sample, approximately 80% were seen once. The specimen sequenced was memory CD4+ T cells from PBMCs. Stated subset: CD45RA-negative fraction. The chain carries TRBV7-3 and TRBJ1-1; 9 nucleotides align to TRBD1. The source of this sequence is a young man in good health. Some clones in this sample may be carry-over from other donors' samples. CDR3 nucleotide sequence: TGTGCCAGCAGCTTAAATACAGGGGGCTACACTGAAGCTTTCTTT. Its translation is CASSLNTGGYTEAFF.